This TCR beta chain stems from a study of blood T cell repertoires in COVID-19. The overall study: Acute and convalescent COVID-19 samples came from the United States, Italy and Spain. T cells, B-cell-depleted T cells, or PBMCs provided the cDNA or gDNA that served as material.

As processed by the authors: Estimated nucleated cell counts came from reference gene primer amplification. Produced via immunoSEQ multiplex PCR; TCRdb's table is partial and in-frame only. V and J calls and clone size are given by that table; D and trimming were obtained from the DNA. The sample consists of 45,000 to 55,000 clones, 85% to 90% of them appearing once. The germline V gene encodes CDR1 SNHLY and CDR2 FYNNEI. There are 13 residues in the CDR3. V shed 8 bases and J 5 bases; nucleotides not matched to a gene: 7. The V call is TRBV2, the J call TRBJ2-7, with 9 bases identical to TRBD1. The clonotype was recovered from a human donor in a cohort sampled during active COVID-19. The sample consisted of peripheral blood. The chain's CDR3 is CASHMTGGHEQYF. CDR3 bases: TGTGCCAGCCATATGACAGGGGGGCACGAGCAGTACTTC.